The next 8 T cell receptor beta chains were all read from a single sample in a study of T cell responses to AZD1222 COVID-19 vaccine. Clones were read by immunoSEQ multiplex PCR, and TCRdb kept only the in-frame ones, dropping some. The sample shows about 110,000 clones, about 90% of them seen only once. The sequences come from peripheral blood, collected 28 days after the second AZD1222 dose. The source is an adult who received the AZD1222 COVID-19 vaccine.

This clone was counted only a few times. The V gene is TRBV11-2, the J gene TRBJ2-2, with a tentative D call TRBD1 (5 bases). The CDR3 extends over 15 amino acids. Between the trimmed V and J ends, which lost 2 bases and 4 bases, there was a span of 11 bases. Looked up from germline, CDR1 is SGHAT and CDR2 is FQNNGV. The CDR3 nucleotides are TGTGCCAGCAGCTTAATCAGGGCGGTCACCGGGGAGCTGTTTTTT. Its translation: CASSLIRAVTGELFF.

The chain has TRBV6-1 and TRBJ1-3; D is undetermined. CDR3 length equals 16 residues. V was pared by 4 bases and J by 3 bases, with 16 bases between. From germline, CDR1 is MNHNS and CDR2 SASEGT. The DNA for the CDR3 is TGTGCCAGCAGTGCGCCTATTTTGACACATGGAAACACCATATATTTT. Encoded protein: CASSAPILTHGNTIYF.

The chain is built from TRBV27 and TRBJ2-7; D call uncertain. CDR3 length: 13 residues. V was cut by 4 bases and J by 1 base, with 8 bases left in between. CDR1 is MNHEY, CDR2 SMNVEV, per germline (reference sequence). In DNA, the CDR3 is TGTGCCAGCAGTTCCGGGCCATCCTACGAGCAGTACTTC. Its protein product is CASSSGPSYEQYF.

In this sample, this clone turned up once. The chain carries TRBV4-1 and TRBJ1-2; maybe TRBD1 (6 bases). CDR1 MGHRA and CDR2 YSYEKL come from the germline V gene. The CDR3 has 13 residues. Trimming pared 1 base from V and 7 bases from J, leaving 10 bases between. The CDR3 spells CASSQVVGGGYTF. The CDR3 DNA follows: TGCGCCAGCAGCCAAGTGGTAGGGGGTGGCTACACCTTC.

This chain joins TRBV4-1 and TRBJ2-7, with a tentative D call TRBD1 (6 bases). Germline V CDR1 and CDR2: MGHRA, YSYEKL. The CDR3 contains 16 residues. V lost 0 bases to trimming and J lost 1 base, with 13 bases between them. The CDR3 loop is CASSQEERQASYEQYF. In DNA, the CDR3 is TGCGCCAGCAGCCAAGAGGAGAGACAGGCGTCCTACGAGCAGTACTTC.

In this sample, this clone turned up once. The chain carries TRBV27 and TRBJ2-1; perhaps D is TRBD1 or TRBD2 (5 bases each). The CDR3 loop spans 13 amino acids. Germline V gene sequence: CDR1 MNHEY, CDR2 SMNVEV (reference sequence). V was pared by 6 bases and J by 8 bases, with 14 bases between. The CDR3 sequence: CASRSGSWHEQFF. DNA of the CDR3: TGTGCCAGCAGATCAGGGAGTTGGCATGAGCAGTTCTTC.

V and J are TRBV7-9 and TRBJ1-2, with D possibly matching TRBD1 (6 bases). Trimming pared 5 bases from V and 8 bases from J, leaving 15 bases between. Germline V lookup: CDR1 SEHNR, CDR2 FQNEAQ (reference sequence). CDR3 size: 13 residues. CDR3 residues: CASSPPGGIGYTF. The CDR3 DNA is TGTGCCAGCAGCCCTCCGGGGGGCATAGGCTACACCTTC.

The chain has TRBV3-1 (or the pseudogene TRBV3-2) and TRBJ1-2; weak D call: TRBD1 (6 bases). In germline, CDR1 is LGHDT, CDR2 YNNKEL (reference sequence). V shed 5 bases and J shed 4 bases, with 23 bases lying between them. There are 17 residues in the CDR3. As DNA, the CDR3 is TGTGCCAGCAGCGATCGCTCTGTCGGACAGCAACTCTATGGCTACACCTTC. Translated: CASSDRSVGQQLYGYTF.